This T cell receptor beta chain is drawn from a study of Graves' ophthalmopathy and Graves' hyperthyroidism. Study context: Cases classed as stable hyperthyroidism had no ophthalmopathy within 18 months of follow-up. Study observations and caveats: Blood samples also showed most expanded thyroid clonotypes exceeding 0.001 frequency.

This clonotype appeared a few times. Its antigen is unknown. Trimming shortened V by 6 bases and J by 0 bases, and 9 bases separated the two germline ends. CDR1 and CDR2 from the germline V gene are SGHVS and FQNEAQ. This CDR3 spans 15 amino acids. RNA served as the template for amplifying TCR beta CDR3 regions. The workflow started with a first-round RT-PCR run with HTBI primers and then moved on to a second-round multiplex PCR. Each CDR3 protein gets one entry after TCRdb re-called the multiplex PCR reads with MiXCR. Of around 1.1 million distinct CDR3 sequences detected, roughly two fifths appear once; the ten largest clones hold roughly 11%. Each hyperthyroidism patient was newly diagnosed, with under 2 months' duration, and aged 18 to 65.

The chain couples TRBV7-8 to TRBJ1-6; no clear D gene. The source of this sequence is an adult man with Graves' hyperthyroidism. The sequenced sample was peripheral blood or thyroid tissue (not recorded which). CDR3 nucleotide sequence: TGTGCCAGCAGGTTGGTGAGCTCCTATAATTCACCCCTCCACTTT. It codes for CASRLVSSYNSPLHF.